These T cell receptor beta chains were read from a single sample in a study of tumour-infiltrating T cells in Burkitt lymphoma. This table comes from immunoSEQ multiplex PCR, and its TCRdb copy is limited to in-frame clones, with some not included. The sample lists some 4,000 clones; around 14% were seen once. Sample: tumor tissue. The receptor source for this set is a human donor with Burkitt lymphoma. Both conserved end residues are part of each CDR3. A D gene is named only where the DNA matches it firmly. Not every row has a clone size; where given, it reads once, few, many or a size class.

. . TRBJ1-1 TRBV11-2 TGTGCCAGCAGCATCACAGGGATCGCTGAAGCTTTCTTT CASSITGIAEAFF
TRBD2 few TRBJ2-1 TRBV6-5 TGTGCCAGCAGTCAGGGACTAGCGGGATACAATGAGCAGTTCTTC CASSQGLAGYNEQFF
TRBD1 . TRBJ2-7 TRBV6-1 TGTGCCAGCAGCGTGGGACAGGGAGCCTACGAGCAGTACTTC CASSVGQGAYEQYF
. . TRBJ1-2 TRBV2 TGTGCCAGACGGGCCCTGAAAGCAGGCTATGGCTACACCTTT CARRALKAGYGYTF
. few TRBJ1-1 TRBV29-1 TGCAGCGTTGGAGAGGCGGCGAACACTGAAGCTTTCTTT CSVGEAANTEAFF
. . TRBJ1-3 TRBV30 TGTGCCTCGGAACGGGCTGGAAACACCATATATTTT CASERAGNTIYF
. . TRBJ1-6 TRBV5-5 TGTGCCAGCAGCTTGGCTGCAGGTATCCATTCACCCCTCCACTTT CASSLAAGIHSPLHF
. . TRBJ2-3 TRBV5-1 TGCGCCAGCAGCTCACTAGTGGGAACAGATACGCAGTATTTT CASSSLVGTDTQYF
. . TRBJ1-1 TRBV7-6 TGTGCCAGCAGCTTATTACAGGGTAGTAGTGAAGCTTTTTTT CASSLLQGSSEAFF
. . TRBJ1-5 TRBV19 TGTGCCAGTAGTATAGAGGGGGGGGGCAATCAGCCCCAGCATTTT CASSIEGGGNQPQHF
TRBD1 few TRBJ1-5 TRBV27 TGTGCCAGCAGTAACGGGGACAGGGGGAATCAGCCCCAGCATTTT CASSNGDRGNQPQHF